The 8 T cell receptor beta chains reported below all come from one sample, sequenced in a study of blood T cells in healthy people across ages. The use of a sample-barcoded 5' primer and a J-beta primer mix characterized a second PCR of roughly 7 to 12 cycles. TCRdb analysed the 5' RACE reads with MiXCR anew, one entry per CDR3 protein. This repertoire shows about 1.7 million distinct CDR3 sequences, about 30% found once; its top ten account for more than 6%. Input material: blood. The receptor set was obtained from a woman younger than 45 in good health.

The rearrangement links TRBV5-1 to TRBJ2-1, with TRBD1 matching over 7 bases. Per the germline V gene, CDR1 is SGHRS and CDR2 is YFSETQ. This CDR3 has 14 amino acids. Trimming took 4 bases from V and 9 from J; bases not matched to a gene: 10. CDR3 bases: TGCGCCAGCAGCAGCGGACAGGCTCTCCGTGAGCAGTTCTTC. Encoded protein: CASSSGQALREQFF.

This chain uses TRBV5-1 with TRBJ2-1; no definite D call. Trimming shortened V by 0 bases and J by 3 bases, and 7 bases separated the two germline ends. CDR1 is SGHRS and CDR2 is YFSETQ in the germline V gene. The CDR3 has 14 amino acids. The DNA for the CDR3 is TGCGCCAGCAGCTTGGAGGTAAACTACAATGAGCAGTTCTTC. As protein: CASSLEVNYNEQFF.

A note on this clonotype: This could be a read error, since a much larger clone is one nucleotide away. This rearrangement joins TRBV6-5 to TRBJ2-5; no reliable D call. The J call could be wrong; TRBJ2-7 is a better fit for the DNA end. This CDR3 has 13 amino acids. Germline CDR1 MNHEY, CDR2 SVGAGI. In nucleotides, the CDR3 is TGTGCCAGCAGTTACCAGCAGTCCTACGAGCAGTACTTC. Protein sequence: CASSYQQSYEQYF.

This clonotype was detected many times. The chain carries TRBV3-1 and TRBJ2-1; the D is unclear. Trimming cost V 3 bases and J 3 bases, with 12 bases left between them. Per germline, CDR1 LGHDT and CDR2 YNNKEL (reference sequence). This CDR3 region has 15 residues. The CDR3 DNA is TGTGCCAGCAGCCATAAAAAATTGAACTACAATGAGCAGTTCTTC. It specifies CASSHKKLNYNEQFF.

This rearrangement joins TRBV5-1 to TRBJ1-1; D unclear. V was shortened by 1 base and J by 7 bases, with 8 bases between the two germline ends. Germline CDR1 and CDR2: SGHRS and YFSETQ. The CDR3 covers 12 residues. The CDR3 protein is CASSLTDREAFF. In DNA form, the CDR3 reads TGCGCCAGCAGCTTGACAGACCGTGAAGCTTTCTTT.

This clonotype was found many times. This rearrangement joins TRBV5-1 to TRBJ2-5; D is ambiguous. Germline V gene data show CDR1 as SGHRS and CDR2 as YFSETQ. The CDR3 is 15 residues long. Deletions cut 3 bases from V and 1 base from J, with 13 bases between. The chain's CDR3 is CASSSVTWSQETQYF. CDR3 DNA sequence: TGCGCCAGCAGCTCGGTGACTTGGTCCCAAGAGACCCAGTACTTC.

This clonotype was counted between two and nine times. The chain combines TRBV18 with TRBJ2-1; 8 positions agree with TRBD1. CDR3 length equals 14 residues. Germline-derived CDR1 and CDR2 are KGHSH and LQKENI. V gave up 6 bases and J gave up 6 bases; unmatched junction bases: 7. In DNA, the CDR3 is TGTGCCAGCTCGCCGACAGGGGCGGGCAATGAGCAGTTCTTC. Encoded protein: CASSPTGAGNEQFF.

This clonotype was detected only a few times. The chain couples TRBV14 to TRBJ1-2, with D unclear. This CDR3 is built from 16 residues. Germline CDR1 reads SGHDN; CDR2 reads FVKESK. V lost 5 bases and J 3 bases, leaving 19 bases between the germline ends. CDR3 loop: CASSRRILPDDYGYTF. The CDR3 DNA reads TGTGCCAGCAGCAGAAGGATCTTGCCGGACGACTATGGCTACACCTTC. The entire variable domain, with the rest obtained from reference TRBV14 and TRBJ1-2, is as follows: EAGVTQFPSHSVIEKGQTVTLRCDPISGHDNLYWYRRVMGKEIKFLLHFVKESKQDESGMPNNRFLAERTGGTYSTLKVQPAELEDSGVYFCASSRRILPDDYGYTFGSGTRLTVV.